The rows below give T cell receptor beta chains drawn from one sample of a study of response to subunit inactivated influenza vaccine. TCRdb processed the RT-PCR reads anew with MiXCR; each CDR3 protein has one entry. The profile shows a few hundred thousand distinct CDR3 sequences, 11% to 15% of them singletons. This specimen was PBMCs from blood, taken 11 to 12 days after vaccination. The origin of the receptors is a man aged 50-59 years who received an inactivated influenza vaccine. CDR3s leave out the opening cysteine and the closing phenylalanine or tryptophan. The size entry is marked missing in some rows and otherwise reads once, few, many or a size class.

CDR3,size,V
ASTKRLAGYNEQF,few,TRBV12-3/TRBV12-4
ASSLASDRGWNSPLH,NA,TRBV5-1
ASRPPGDTQY,many,TRBV6-6
ASSLLSSGSRYEQF,NA,TRBV7-9
ASSSQGMQNTIY,NA,TRBV12-3/TRBV12-4
ASSPRSGGGGPYGYT,NA,TRBV12-3/TRBV12-4
ASSPPGQGSVTEQY,NA,TRBV18
ASSLEATQY,NA,TRBV28
SASGGLLGSPLH,few,TRBV20-1
ASSQGTRNSPLH,few,TRBV3-1
ASSTAGSQFHEQF,NA,TRBV19
ASSQEGTRGEKLF,few,TRBV4-2
SALGTDPQETQY,few,TRBV29-1
SVPDLDTQY,NA,TRBV20-1
ASSQPTRGGGYT,many,TRBV4-1
ATSSGSELADTQY,few,TRBV4-3
ASNWGPANNEQF,few,TRBV5-1
SVVGPGNQPQH,NA,TRBV29-1
SARIVLSYEQY,NA,TRBV20-1
AITTGGPYNEQF,few,TRBV10-3
SAGGRTDTQY,many,TRBV20-1
SVELQGLQQY,many,TRBV29-1
ASSVGPGNYGYT,NA,TRBV9
ASSDLKPRAQNTGELF,few,TRBV11-1
ASSFRDRDNSPLH,NA,TRBV5-1
ASSLPSGSTQY,few,TRBV5-6
SARALGLASSYNEQF,NA,TRBV20-1
ASSRAGTVYNEQF,few,TRBV14
SVGNRLDNEQF,NA,TRBV29-1
ASTPSGWSYEQY,many,TRBV6-1
ASSRAGQVVYNEQF,NA,TRBV5-1
ASSQDPTRRELF,NA,TRBV4-3
ASRFRLGADTGELF,NA,TRBV6-1
ASAGAAPGEQY,NA,TRBV7-9
ASSLGRAANTEAF,many,TRBV7-9
ASTLPPAIAGGPYEQY,NA,TRBV5-6
ASSTDRGADTEAF,few,TRBV5-1
SVEGTYNEQF,many,TRBV28
SASVGAVETQY,few,TRBV20-1
ASSRAGATYNEQF,NA,TRBV27
ASSWDRGHAGELF,NA,TRBV11-2
ASSIRVWQPQH,NA,TRBV6-5
ASRESGTGGFNEQY,few,TRBV6-1
AISEMDYEQY,few,TRBV10-3
ASSLTGFEQY,many,TRBV28
SGSPGRGDQETQY,few,TRBV20-1
ASSRQPSSNQPQH,few,TRBV5-6
ASSQASAGAYEQY,few,TRBV4-3
SVADGTYEQY,few,TRBV29-1
AIKGTGGLTETQY,NA,TRBV10-3
ASSRSGTGVETQY,NA,TRBV3-1
ASSDMRDRGWYEQY,many,TRBV7-9
SVLQVRGEKLF,NA,TRBV29-1